These 25 T cell receptor beta chains originate from one sample sequenced in a study of OX40 agonist ivuxolimab in advanced cancers. Clones were sequenced by immunoSEQ multiplex PCR, and TCRdb holds only the in-frame ones, with some missing. The data hold around 92,000 clones, with 75% to 90% observed a single time. Sequencing used CD4+ or CD8+ T cells sorted from blood, obtained in a trial of the OX40 agonist ivuxolimab. Receptor source: an adult with an advanced solid tumor such as melanoma, head and neck, liver or kidney cancer.

V and J are TRBV6-5 and TRBJ1-6; D is unclear. Trimming cost V 6 bases and J 9 bases, with 12 bases left between them. CDR1 and CDR2 (germline): MNHEY, SVGAGI. The CDR3 has 13 residues. CDR3 coding DNA: TGTGCCAGCAGACAAACAGCAAGTTCACCCCTCCACTTT. This gives the protein CASRQTASSPLHF.

A note on this clone: The junction departs from germline at one end; a sequencing error may be responsible. The chain couples TRBV5-6 to TRBJ2-7; possible D gene TRBD1, 6 bases. The CDR3 runs 15 residues. The germline gives CDR1 SGHDT, CDR2 YYEEEE. The CDR3 bases are TGTGCCAGCAGCCCGCTCCAGACAGGCTCCAACGAGCAGTACTTC. It specifies CASSPLQTGSNEQYF.

This clone came up a few times. V and J are TRBV2 and TRBJ2-7; TRBD1 or TRBD2 may be the D gene (5 bases each). V dropped 4 bases and J dropped 7 bases, with 14 bases sitting between them. From germline, CDR1 is SNHLY and CDR2 FYNNEI. This CDR3 has 13 amino acids. CDR3 region: CASSGDAGVEQYV. The CDR3 DNA reads TGTGCCAGCAGTGGGGACGCCGGGGTTGAGCAGTACGTC.

This chain links TRBV15 with TRBJ2-7; D is possibly TRBD1 or TRBD2 (5 bases each). This CDR3 has 17 residues. Trimming left V 2 bases short and J 3 bases short, with 20 bases between. The germline CDR1 and CDR2 sequences are LNHNV and YYDKDF (reference sequence). This chain's CDR3 is CATSRLLGPGPFYEQYF. As DNA, the CDR3 is TGTGCCACCAGCAGATTGCTCGGGCCGGGACCCTTCTACGAGCAGTACTTC.

The V gene is TRBV28, the J gene TRBJ2-6; D uncertain. Germline-derived CDR1 and CDR2 are MDHEN and SYDVKM. The germline V and J ends were trimmed by 5 bases and 0 bases, with 5 bases remaining between them. CDR3 length: 14 residues. CDR3 bases: TGTGCCAGCAGTCAGTCCTCTGGGGCCAACGTCCTGACTTTC. Translating gives CASSQSSGANVLTF.

V gene TRBV6-4 combines with J gene TRBJ1-6, with TRBD1 as a possible D gene (6 bases). Germline values: CDR1 MRHNA, CDR2 SNTAGT. Trimming took off 5 bases at V and 9 bases at J, with 14 bases between the two ends. The length of the CDR3 is 14 residues. DNA of the CDR3: TGTGCCAGCAGTCACGGGACCAGGGGTTCACCCCTCCACTTT. It yields the protein CASSHGTRGSPLHF.

The chain links TRBV6-5 to TRBJ2-2, with TRBD1 identical over 8 bases. V dropped 0 bases and J dropped 7; count of bases not matched to a gene: 7. The CDR3 has 16 residues. The germline CDR1 and CDR2 sequences are MNHEY and SVGAGI. CDR3 sequence: CASSYSQGAGFGELFF. The CDR3 nucleotides read TGTGCCAGCAGTTACTCCCAGGGGGCGGGATTCGGGGAGCTGTTTTTT.

V usage is TRBV11-3 and J usage is TRBJ2-3, with D perhaps matching TRBD2 (6 bases). Per germline, CDR1 SGHNT and CDR2 YENEEA. Trimming left V 4 bases short and J 4 bases short, with 15 bases between. The CDR3 covers 15 residues. The CDR3 coding sequence is TGTGCCAGCAGCTCCCGGACTACGTCGGCAGATACGCAGTATTTT. Translated: CASSSRTTSADTQYF.

The chain uses TRBV19 and TRBJ1-1; D might be TRBD1 (6 bases). Germline V gene data show CDR1 as LNHDA and CDR2 as SQIVND (reference sequence). V was pared by 1 base and J by 3 bases, with 9 bases between. There are 14 residues in the CDR3. The CDR3 nucleotides read TGTGCCAGTAGTATAGGTCAGGGGTACACTGAAGCTTTCTTT. It is translated as CASSIGQGYTEAFF.

V usage is TRBV10-2 and J usage is TRBJ1-5; D perhaps matches TRBD1 (5 bases). Trimming removed 5 bases at V and 0 bases at J, with 8 bases between. Looked up from germline, CDR1 is WSHSY and CDR2 is SAAADI. This CDR3 has 14 residues. DNA of the CDR3: TGCGCCAGCAGTTACCAGGGTAGCAATCAGCCCCAGCATTTT. This translates into CASSYQGSNQPQHF.

This rearrangement joins TRBV7-2 to TRBJ2-7; a possible D gene is TRBD1 (6 bases). Germline V gene sequence: CDR1 SGHTA, CDR2 FQGNSA. This CDR3 has 15 residues. V was shortened by 0 bases and J by 0 bases, with 9 bases between the two germline ends. The CDR3 sequence: CASSLAGTSSYEQYF. The CDR3 DNA reads as TGTGCCAGCAGCTTAGCCGGGACAAGCTCCTACGAGCAGTACTTC.

J is TRBJ2-5 and V is TRBV7-3, with TRBD1 as a possible D gene (6 bases). The CDR3 loop spans 15 amino acids. CDR1 SGHTA and CDR2 FQGTGA come from the germline V gene. Trimming stripped 5 bases from V and 1 base from J, with 14 bases between. CDR3 DNA: TGTGCCAGCAGCCAAGCCGGGACAACCCAAGAGACCCAGTACTTC. It encodes CASSQAGTTQETQYF. The full variable domain, completed using reference TRBV7-3 and TRBJ2-5, is GAGVSQTPSNKVTEKGKYVELRCDPISGHTALYWYRQSLGQGPEFLIYFQGTGAADDSGLPNDRFFAVRPEGSVSTLKIQRTERGDSAVYLCASSQAGTTQETQYFGPGTRLLVL.

This clone showed up just a few times. The rearrangement links TRBV6-6 to TRBJ2-2, with 9 bases that match TRBD1. Germline V gene data show CDR1 as MNHNY and CDR2 as SVGAGI (reference sequence). This CDR3 contains 15 residues. After removal of 10 bases from V and 4 bases from J, the junction contained 10 bases not matched to a gene. The CDR3 nucleotides read TGTGCCACTGCGCGGGGACAGGGTCCCACCGGGGAGCTGTTTTTT. Its protein product is CATARGQGPTGELFF.

The V gene is TRBV15, the J gene TRBJ2-3; 10 bases match TRBD2. The CDR3 runs to 17 residues. The ends lost 5 bases at V and 3 bases at J; junction bases unmatched: 11. In germline, CDR1 is LNHNV, CDR2 YYDKDF (reference sequence). The CDR3 is CATSRQLAGPATDTQYF. Written as DNA, the CDR3 is TGTGCCACCAGCCGACAACTAGCGGGGCCTGCTACAGATACGCAGTATTTT.

This clone was recorded a few times. The chain couples TRBV19 to TRBJ2-5, with TRBD1 matching 10 bases. Germline CDR1 is LNHDA and CDR2 is SQIVND (reference sequence). Trimming removed 6 bases from V and 2 bases from J; junction bases left unmatched: 12. CDR3 size: 17 residues. In DNA form, the CDR3 reads TGTGCCAGTAGCCCCCGAGGGACAGGGGCCAATCAAGAGACCCAGTACTTC. Protein sequence: CASSPRGTGANQETQYF.

The chain carries TRBV7-8 and TRBJ2-2; TRBD1 aligns across 8 bases. The V and J ends lost 5 bases and 1 base, in that order; junction bases with no gene match: 9. The CDR3 sequence is 17 residues long. Germline V gene lookup returns CDR1 SGHVS and CDR2 FQNEAQ. CDR3 DNA sequence: TGTGCCAGCAGCACCAGGACAGGGCGGGGGAACACCGGGGAGCTGTTTTTT. It codes for CASSTRTGRGNTGELFF.

The chain combines TRBV5-6 with TRBJ1-1; no reliable D call. The CDR3 sequence is 13 residues long. The germline gives CDR1 SGHDT, CDR2 YYEEEE. Trimming took off 1 base at V and 0 bases at J, with 4 bases between the two ends. CDR3 amino acids: CASSLTVNTEAFF. The CDR3 region has the DNA TGTGCCAGCAGCTTGACCGTGAACACTGAAGCTTTCTTT.

The rearrangement joins TRBV5-4 to TRBJ2-1; 7 positions agree with TRBD2. Germline values: CDR1 SGHNT, CDR2 YYREEE (reference sequence). The CDR3 contains 15 residues. The V segment lost 4 bases and the J segment 2 bases; nucleotides outside the gene matches: 6. CDR3 region: CASSESSGAYNEQFF. CDR3 in DNA: TGTGCCAGCAGCGAATCTAGCGGCGCCTACAATGAGCAGTTCTTC.

This clone was counted only a few times. The chain combines TRBV19 with TRBJ1-5; 9 bases are a match to TRBD1. J was trimmed by 5 bases and V by 7 bases; bases with no gene match: 6. Germline V gene sequence: CDR1 LNHDA, CDR2 SQIVND (reference sequence). The CDR3 consists of 14 residues. DNA for the CDR3: TGTGCCAGTAAACGACAGGGGGTTCATCAGCCCCAGCATTTT. This encodes CASKRQGVHQPQHF.

The V gene is TRBV28, the J gene TRBJ2-7; 9 bases agree with TRBD1. The ends lost 6 bases at V and 4 bases at J; junction bases unmatched: 10. In germline, CDR1 is MDHEN, CDR2 SYDVKM. This CDR3 is 15 amino acids long. CDR3 region: CASRMGGTGSYEQYF. The CDR3 DNA follows: TGTGCCAGCAGGATGGGTGGGACAGGGTCTTACGAGCAGTACTTC.

The gene calls are TRBV7-3 and TRBJ2-3; the match to TRBD1 covers 7 bases. CDR1 and CDR2 (germline): SGHTA, FQGTGA. The V gene end was trimmed by 2 bases and the J gene end by 0 bases; junction bases not matched to a gene: 5. CDR3 length equals 16 residues. CDR3 region: CASSLAGGSSTDTQYF. In DNA, the CDR3 is TGTGCCAGCAGCTTAGCAGGGGGTTCTAGCACAGATACGCAGTATTTT.

In this sample, this clone turned up a few times. This rearrangement joins TRBV11-2 to TRBJ1-1, with 7 bases aligning to TRBD1. Per the germline V gene, CDR1 is SGHAT and CDR2 is FQNNGV. J was trimmed by 6 bases and V by 1 base; bases with no gene match: 8. The CDR3 is 15 amino acids. DNA of the CDR3: TGTGCCAGCAGCTTAGTGCCAGGGGGACATGCTGAAGCTTTCTTT. This codes for CASSLVPGGHAEAFF.

A note on this clone: A read error may produce the germline difference seen at one junction end. The rearrangement joins TRBV7-2 to TRBJ1-2, with 9 bases identical to TRBD1. The CDR3 has 14 amino acids. Per the germline V gene, CDR1 is SGHTA and CDR2 is FQGNSA. The CDR3 DNA follows: TGTGCCAGCAACTTACCGGGACAGGGATATGGCTACACCTTC. It translates to CASNLPGQGYGYTF.

The genes are TRBV19 and TRBJ1-5; no clear D. Germline-derived CDR1 and CDR2 are LNHDA and SQIVND (reference sequence). Trimming took off 3 bases at V and 4 bases at J, with 10 bases between the two ends. The CDR3 runs to 14 residues. The CDR3 sequence: CASSIFRENQPQHF. CDR3 DNA sequence: TGTGCCAGTAGTATTTTTAGGGAAAATCAGCCCCAGCATTTT.

The V call is TRBV5-6, the J call TRBJ2-2, with D perhaps being TRBD1 or TRBD2 (5 bases each). The CDR3 has 14 amino acids. Germline V gene sequence: CDR1 SGHDT, CDR2 YYEEEE. V lost 3 bases to trimming and J lost 6 bases, with 12 bases between them. The CDR3 reads CASSWGIGPGELFF. As DNA, the CDR3 is TGTGCCAGCAGCTGGGGGATCGGTCCCGGGGAGCTGTTTTTT.